Listed here is a single T cell receptor beta chain. The clone's antigen remains unknown. This clone may be a read error of a much larger clone one base away. The TCR beta CDR3 regions were amplified from RNA transcripts. A first-round RT-PCR of the TCR CDR3 used the HTBI primer set with the Qiagen OneStep RT-PCR kit. A second multiplex PCR round built the libraries, followed by size selection and purification. Paired-end sequencing of the libraries was performed with 100 bp reads on an Illumina HiSeq2000. The published analysis was carried out like this. SOAPnuke was used to process the raw data, removing reads that contained adapters or uncalled bases, had a mean Phred below 15, or lacked an exact match to the constant primer or identifier. COPE v1.2.5 was used to merge high-quality paired reads, and clonotypes were defined as unique nucleotide sequences. MiTCR v1.1 was used to align clonotypes to the IMGT TRBV, TRBD and TRBJ reference segments. The analysis was restricted to V-J combinations with a frequency above 0.0001, which together covered 99% to 99.2% of the repertoires. A TCS score was defined as the ratio of F50 (clonal expansion) to E x V (chaos), with BLOSUM62-based TCRdist applied between CDR3 peptides within each V-J. Welch's t-statistics and random forest reduced roughly 500 V-J features to 13, which were used in a naive Bayes classifier (R e1071). Thyroid-blood repertoire similarity was quantified with the Morisita-Horn index. The raw public data were reprocessed by TCRdb itself: fastp quality trimming at Q25, MiXCR clonotype calling, in-frame beta chains only. Here each entry gathers all rows of one CDR3 protein and keeps the most common genes and DNA. TCRdb's processing, not the authors' own work, is the source of the V and J calls. The sample records about 700,000 distinct CDR3 sequences, just under 45% of which are singletons. The ten most abundant clones make up about 7.2% of the sample.

The data were taken from a study of T cells in Graves' hyperthyroidism and ophthalmopathy (dated by TCRdb to the late 2010s). With regard to the full study: A discovery cohort of roughly 100 patients, roughly 40 with Graves' ophthalmopathy and fewer than 65 with stable Graves' hyperthyroidism, was used to find distinguishing TCR V-J signatures. The paper reports TCR Vbeta CDR3 sequencing of 135 peripheral blood samples: fewer than 50 ophthalmopathy, under 85 hyperthyroidism and approximately 17 progressor patients. Thyroid tissue and blood T-cell repertoires from several Graves' hyperthyroidism patients were also compared in the study. Prospective prediction of ophthalmopathy was tested in an independent validation cohort of fewer than 20 hyperthyroidism patients and 17 patients who later progressed to ophthalmopathy. The 90 or so discovery patients were randomly split 7:3 into training and test sets. After blood sampling, hyperthyroidism patients were treated with methimazole at a starting dose of 30 mg daily, and ophthalmopathy patients were treated with high-dose intravenous methylprednisolone. General study outcomes and caveats: In cross-validation, a model built on a 13 V-J signature told ophthalmopathy apart from stable hyperthyroidism with approximately 91% sensitivity and approximately 84% specificity, and in testing the same model reached 80%/75%. In validation, the model predicted progression to ophthalmopathy a median of roughly 6.5 months before onset, with about 64% sensitivity and roughly 72% specificity. Most expanded thyroid clonotypes (frequency above 0.001) were also found in blood, which suggests that blood repertoires may mirror thyroid immune responses. No statistical method was used to fix the sample size in advance, and group allocation was not hidden from the investigators.

Its CDR3 holds 12 amino acids, cysteine through phenylalanine. Just CDR3 DNA is preserved here, 36 bases in frame from base 1. Sequences LNHNV (CDR1) and YYDKDF (CDR2) are obtained from the germline V gene (reference sequence). Patients with uncontrolled infections, other autoimmune diseases, pregnancy or lactation were excluded. Diagnoses were established on the basis of clinical symptoms, serum thyroxine and TRAb, thyroid ultrasound, and orbital computed tomography. Trizol reagent was used to extract total RNA, and RNA quality was then checked on an Agilent 2100 Bioanalyzer. Sequencing was done on a sample of peripheral blood or thyroid tissue (not recorded which). This TCR came from an adult man with Graves' disease, either hyperthyroidism or ophthalmopathy (not recorded which). This chain is built from TRBV15 and TRBJ2-7, with no confidently assigned D gene. The base sequence is TGTGCCACCAGCAGAGCCGGCTACGGGCAGTACTTC. This yields the protein CATSRAGYGQYF.